Listed here are 15 T cell receptor beta chains from one sample, sequenced in a study of blood T cell repertoires in COVID-19. Using immunoSEQ multiplex PCR, the repertoire was profiled, and TCRdb retains in-frame clones only, with some absent. Of approximately 300,000 clones listed, 70% to 90% are singletons. The specimen sequenced was peripheral blood. The origin of the receptors is a young man who had recovered from COVID-19.

This clone showed up just a few times. The chain combines TRBV7-9 with TRBJ1-1; the D gene is possibly TRBD1 (5 bases). CDR1 and CDR2 (germline): SEHNR, FQNEAQ (reference sequence). The germline V and J ends were trimmed by 7 bases and 6 bases, with 15 bases remaining between them. This CDR3 has 13 amino acids. CDR3 nucleotides: TGTGCCAGCACCCGGGGGGAAGGCGCTGAAGCTTTCTTT. Translating gives CASTRGEGAEAFF. The variable domain in full, completed from reference TRBV7-9 and TRBJ1-1, reads DTGVSQNPRHKITKRGQNVTFRCDPISEHNRLYWYRQTLGQGPEFLTYFQNEAQLEKSRLLSDRFSAERPKGSFSTLEIQRTEQGDSAMYLCASTRGEGAEAFFGQGTRLTVV.

The rearrangement joins TRBV19 to TRBJ2-2, with 10 bases aligning to TRBD1. With V trimmed by 5 bases and J by 0 bases, 6 bases remained unmatched. The CDR3 covers 17 residues. Germline loops: CDR1 LNHDA, CDR2 SQIVND (reference sequence). The CDR3 here is CASSLGDRGPNTGELFF. The CDR3 coding sequence is TGTGCCAGTAGTCTCGGGGACAGGGGCCCGAACACCGGGGAGCTGTTTTTT.

The chain couples TRBV27 to TRBJ2-7; D remains unclear. The CDR3 spans 14 residues. Germline V CDR1 and CDR2: MNHEY, SMNVEV (reference sequence). V was clipped by 3 bases and J by 3 bases, with 12 bases between them. Here the CDR3 DNA reads TGTGCCAGCAGTTTCGCAGGATCCTACTACGAGCAGTACTTC. The encoded protein is CASSFAGSYYEQYF.

CDR3 nucleotides: TGTGCCACCAGTGATTCGGGGGTGGGGGCTAGCGGAGCGGGGAATGAGCAGTTCTTC. This gives the protein CATSDSGVGASGAGNEQFF. The chain combines TRBV24-1 with TRBJ2-1, with a possible D match to TRBD2 (7 bases). CDR3 size: 19 residues. CDR1 is KGHDR, CDR2 SFDVKD, per germline. V lost 2 bases to trimming and J lost 7 bases, with 26 bases between them.

The genes are TRBV19 and TRBJ2-5; perhaps TRBD1 as D (5 bases). The CDR3 is 12 amino acids. V lost 4 bases, J lost 5 bases, and 8 bases lay in between. CDR1 and CDR2 (germline): LNHDA, SQIVND (reference sequence). CDR3 amino acids: CASSRGSETQYF. The CDR3 bases are TGTGCCAGTAGTAGGGGCAGTGAGACCCAGTACTTC.

V and J are TRBV12-3 or TRBV12-4 and TRBJ2-1; TRBD1 agrees at 7 bases. The CDR3 consists of 11 residues. J lost 12 bases, V lost 3 bases, and 2 bases had no gene match. The CDR3 coding sequence is TGTGCCAGCAGTTTTCGACAGGGGCAGTTCTTC. Translated: CASSFRQGQFF.

The J gene is TRBJ1-3, the V gene TRBV30; 7 nucleotides align to TRBD1. The CDR3 has 14 amino acids. The V segment lost 2 bases and the J segment 4 bases; nucleotides outside the gene matches: 5. CDR1 is GTSNPN, CDR2 SVGIG, per germline (reference sequence). This chain's CDR3 is CAWSRGQSGNTIYF. The CDR3 nucleotides read TGTGCCTGGAGTCGGGGACAGAGCGGAAACACCATATATTTT.

J is TRBJ2-1 and V is TRBV7-9, with 13 nucleotides matching TRBD2. The CDR3 is made up of 15 amino acids. Trimming at V came to 5 bases and at J to 5 bases, leaving 3 bases not matched to a gene. Germline V gene sequence: CDR1 SEHNR, CDR2 FQNEAQ (reference sequence). This chain's CDR3 is CASSPGTSGDNEQFF. CDR3 in DNA: TGTGCCAGCAGCCCAGGGACTAGCGGGGACAATGAGCAGTTCTTC.

The chain combines TRBV10-3 with TRBJ2-2; D gene uncertain. The CDR3 has 14 residues. V lost 11 bases and J lost 2, with 15 bases in between. Germline V gives CDR1 ENHRY, CDR2 SYGVKD. CDR3 amino acids: CAAHPSTNTGELFF. Here the CDR3 DNA reads TGTGCCGCGCACCCGAGCACCAACACCGGGGAGCTGTTTTTT.

This sequence joins TRBV11-2 and TRBJ1-1, with D tentatively TRBD1 (6 bases). Germline CDR1 is SGHAT and CDR2 is FQNNGV. V dropped 2 bases and J dropped 0 bases, with 16 bases sitting between them. This CDR3 has 17 residues. Here the CDR3 DNA reads TGTGCCAGCAGCTTAAGGTCTGGCAGGGGAATGAACACTGAAGCTTTCTTT. Translating it yields CASSLRSGRGMNTEAFF. The full variable domain, completed using reference TRBV11-2 and TRBJ1-1, is EAGVAQSPRYKIIEKRQSVAFWCNPISGHATLYWYQQILGQGPKLLIQFQNNGVVDDSQLPKDRFSAERLKGVDSTLKIQPAKLEDSAVYLCASSLRSGRGMNTEAFFGQGTRLTVV.

V gene TRBV5-5 combines with J gene TRBJ1-2; D possibly corresponds to TRBD1 (6 bases). The CDR3 extends over 14 amino acids. V lost 3 bases and J 4 bases, leaving 13 bases between the germline ends. Germline V CDR1 and CDR2: SGHKS, YYEKEE (reference sequence). CDR3 sequence: CASSSPDSFYGYTF. For the CDR3, the DNA is TGTGCCAGCAGCTCCCCGGACAGTTTCTATGGCTACACCTTC.

The chain recombines TRBV19 with TRBJ2-2; 7 nucleotides line up with TRBD1. V shed 4 bases, J shed 10 bases, and the junction held 9 bases outside the gene matches. Per germline, CDR1 LNHDA and CDR2 SQIVND (reference sequence). This CDR3 is built from 14 residues. The CDR3 bases are TGTGCCAGTAGTACAGGGACAGATGAAGAGGAGCTGTTTTTT. Translating gives CASSTGTDEEELFF.

This clone is a singleton in its sample. This sequence joins TRBV12-3 or TRBV12-4 and TRBJ2-7; maybe TRBD1 (5 bases). Trimming shortened V by 7 bases and J by 2 bases, and 9 bases separated the two germline ends. CDR3 length: 12 residues. In nucleotides, the CDR3 is TGTGCCAGCAATTCAGGGCCCTACGAGCAGTACTTC. This translates into CASNSGPYEQYF.

The chain combines TRBV12-3 or TRBV12-4 with TRBJ1-1, with TRBD1 matching 8 bases. Germline trimming cut 3 bases from V and 7 bases from J; bases unmatched to any gene: 4. The CDR3 covers 13 residues. CDR3 amino acids: CASSFSGGGEAFF. The DNA of the CDR3 is TGTGCCAGCAGTTTCTCAGGGGGCGGTGAAGCTTTCTTT.

Points on this clone: Other DNA sequences in the sample encode the same CDR3. CDR3 protein: CASSLGWGDTEAFF. CDR3 DNA: TGTGCCAGCAGCTTAGGATGGGGGGACACTGAAGCTTTCTTT. This chain joins TRBV7-9 and TRBJ1-1; D is perhaps TRBD1 (5 bases). CDR3 length equals 14 residues. Germline V gene sequence: CDR1 SEHNR, CDR2 FQNEAQ (reference sequence). V gave up 1 base and J gave up 3 bases, with 9 bases separating them.